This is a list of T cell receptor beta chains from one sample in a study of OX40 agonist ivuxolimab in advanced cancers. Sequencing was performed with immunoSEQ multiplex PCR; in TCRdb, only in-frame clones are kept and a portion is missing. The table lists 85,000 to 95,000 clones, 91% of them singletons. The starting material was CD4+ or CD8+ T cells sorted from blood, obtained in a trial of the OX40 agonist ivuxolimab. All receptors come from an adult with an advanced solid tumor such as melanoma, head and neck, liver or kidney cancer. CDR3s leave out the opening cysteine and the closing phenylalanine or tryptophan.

ASSTRLAGPSNEQF	TRBV11-3	TRBJ2-1
ASSQVVFQETQY	TRBV4-1	TRBJ2-5
ASSIWAPGELF	TRBV19	TRBJ2-2
ASSLGVGGELF	TRBV5-4	TRBJ2-2
ASSEGVGTEAF	TRBV6-1	TRBJ1-1
AGGTGGGYEQY	TRBV7-2	TRBJ2-7
ASSLGTSGIYEQY	TRBV5-1	TRBJ2-7
ASSLELAGYSHEQY	TRBV5-1	TRBJ2-7
ASIPPQGRGYGYT	TRBV28	TRBJ1-2
ASTRVGTNQPQH	TRBV6-6	TRBJ1-5
ASSRAGGLRGDTQY	TRBV11-2	TRBJ2-3
ASGAVGEQY	TRBV19	TRBJ2-7
ASSRSDRATEAF	TRBV4-1	TRBJ1-1
ASSILGTFTDTQY	TRBV11-2	TRBJ2-3
ASRGPGQANTEAF	TRBV5-1	TRBJ1-1
AIRGGTYNEQF	TRBV10-3	TRBJ2-1
ASSPIPDQPQH	TRBV28	TRBJ1-5
AWAAAAKNIQY	TRBV30	TRBJ2-4
ASSLEGTLNYGYT	TRBV5-1	TRBJ1-2
ASSESLTGRTGELF	TRBV25-1	TRBJ2-2
ASSYSAGTSYEQY	TRBV6-5	TRBJ2-7
ASSRDRSRSSGYT	TRBV6-5	TRBJ1-2
ASSPQTGNTEAF	TRBV18	TRBJ1-1
ASRVGQWESYEQY	TRBV6-1	TRBJ2-7
ASRLTGSQDTQY	TRBV5-1	TRBJ2-3
ASTLLDRNTGELF	TRBV19	TRBJ2-2
ASSLAAVNEQF	TRBV5-1	TRBJ2-1
ASSPGAGGYNEQF	TRBV7-6	TRBJ2-1
ASSLGDTQY	TRBV11-2	TRBJ2-3
SVEETVAYNEQF	TRBV29-1	TRBJ2-1
ASRNRGNTGELF	TRBV14	TRBJ2-2
ASSELRNTEAF	TRBV19	TRBJ1-1
ASSLSHQPQH	TRBV28	TRBJ1-5
ASSLGTGGPWDEQF	TRBV5-6	TRBJ2-1
ASRYESTYGYT	TRBV6-6	TRBJ1-2
ASSQVPRALYGYT	TRBV4-3	TRBJ1-2
SVARGAYEQY	TRBV29-1	TRBJ2-7
ASSLKGGQETQY	TRBV5-4	TRBJ2-5
ASSQGPFGSSSNEQF	TRBV4-1	TRBJ2-1
ASSLRSTDTQY	TRBV18	TRBJ2-3
ASLQGHNQPQH	TRBV6-1	TRBJ1-5
ASSMGPPRQPQH	TRBV19	TRBJ1-5
ASSPWGGGSGNTIY	TRBV4-1	TRBJ1-3
ASSKPRESNQPQH	TRBV19	TRBJ1-5
ASRSVNTGELF	TRBV5-1	TRBJ2-2
ASSSGANVLT	TRBV28	TRBJ2-6
ASSQDYRGDTGELF	TRBV4-3	TRBJ2-2
ASSMGQENQPQH	TRBV5-1	TRBJ1-5
AWSKGVNTEAF	TRBV30	TRBJ1-1
ASTRAPGAGELF	TRBV9	TRBJ2-2
ASSEWFGVGQPQH	TRBV6-1	TRBJ1-5
ASRASTGELF	TRBV28	TRBJ2-2
ASSFQGTGELF	TRBV7-2	TRBJ2-2
ASSFPGHANEQF	TRBV27	TRBJ2-1